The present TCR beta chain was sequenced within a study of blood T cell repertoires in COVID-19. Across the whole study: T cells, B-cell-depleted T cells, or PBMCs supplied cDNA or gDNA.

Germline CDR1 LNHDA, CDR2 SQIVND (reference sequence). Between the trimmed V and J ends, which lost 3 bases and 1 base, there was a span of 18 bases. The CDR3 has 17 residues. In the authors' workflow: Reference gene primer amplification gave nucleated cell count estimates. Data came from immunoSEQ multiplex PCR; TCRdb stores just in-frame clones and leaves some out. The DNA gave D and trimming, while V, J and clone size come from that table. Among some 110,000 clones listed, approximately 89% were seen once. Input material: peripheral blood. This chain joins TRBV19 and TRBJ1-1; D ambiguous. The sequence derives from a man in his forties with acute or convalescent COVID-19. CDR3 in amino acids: CASSIGVGARRNTEAFF. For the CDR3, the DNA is TGTGCCAGTAGTATTGGAGTGGGTGCCCGGAGGAACACTGAAGCTTTCTTT.